This entry lists 26 T cell receptor beta chains sequenced from one sample in a study of shared clonotypes between healthy human individuals. Naive CD8 cells, CD45RO-negative and positively selected for CCR7, excluded terminally differentiated effector memory CD45RA+ cells. Data came from immunoSEQ multiplex PCR; TCRdb stores just in-frame clones and leaves some out. The table records millions of clones, about 95% of them present only once. Specimen: naive CD8+ T cells sorted from blood. The receptors were gathered from a man aged 18 to 35 in good health.

The J gene is TRBJ2-1, the V gene TRBV7-9; 7 nucleotides match TRBD1. Germline CDR1 is SEHNR and CDR2 is FQNEAQ (reference sequence). The CDR3 consists of 14 residues. J gave up 1 base and V 5 bases, and 2 bases lay outside the gene matches. CDR3 DNA: TGTGCCAGCAGCCCGACAGGGTCCTACAATGAGCAGTTCTTC. As protein: CASSPTGSYNEQFF. Full variable domain (missing parts from reference TRBV7-9 and TRBJ2-1): DTGVSQNPRHKITKRGQNVTFRCDPISEHNRLYWYRQTLGQGPEFLTYFQNEAQLEKSRLLSDRFSAERPKGSFSTLEIQRTEQGDSAMYLCASSPTGSYNEQFFGPGTRLTVL.

The V and J genes are TRBV7-9 and TRBJ2-1; 9 nucleotides agree with TRBD2. After removal of 5 bases from V and 4 bases from J, the junction contained 9 bases not matched to a gene. The length of the CDR3 is 16 residues. CDR1 and CDR2 (germline): SEHNR, FQNEAQ (reference sequence). In nucleotides, the CDR3 is TGTGCCAGCAGCGCACTTTCCGCGGGGGGGTACAATGAGCAGTTCTTC. Translated: CASSALSAGGYNEQFF. Full variable domain (missing parts from reference TRBV7-9 and TRBJ2-1): DTGVSQNPRHKITKRGQNVTFRCDPISEHNRLYWYRQTLGQGPEFLTYFQNEAQLEKSRLLSDRFSAERPKGSFSTLEIQRTEQGDSAMYLCASSALSAGGYNEQFFGPGTRLTVL.

The J gene is TRBJ2-5, the V gene TRBV28; D remains unclear. The CDR3 spans 11 residues. V dropped 6 bases and J dropped 7 bases, with 9 bases sitting between them. Germline-derived CDR1 and CDR2 are MDHEN and SYDVKM. The CDR3, as DNA: TGTGCCAGCAGGGTTGGGTGGACCCAGTACTTC. Protein product: CASRVGWTQYF.

A word on this clone: Other DNA sequences in this sample translate to the same CDR3. The V call is TRBV28, the J call TRBJ2-1; no clear D gene. The V end lost 3 bases, the J end lost 0 bases, and 6 bases lay between the germline ends. Germline V gene lookup returns CDR1 MDHEN and CDR2 SYDVKM. The CDR3 loop spans 14 amino acids. The CDR3 region has the DNA TGTGCCAGCAGTTTGCTGAACTCCTACAATGAGCAGTTCTTC. Its protein product is CASSLLNSYNEQFF. The full variable domain, with the rest looked up from reference TRBV28 and TRBJ2-1, is DVKVTQSSRYLVKRTGEKVFLECVQDMDHENMFWYRQDPGLGLRLIYFSYDVKMKEKGDIPEGYSVSREKKERFSLILESASTNQTSMYLCASSLLNSYNEQFFGPGTRLTVL.

The J gene is TRBJ2-3, the V gene TRBV27; tentative D call: TRBD1 (6 bases). This CDR3 contains 16 residues. From germline, CDR1 is MNHEY and CDR2 SMNVEV (reference sequence). V shed 5 bases and J shed 1 base, with 16 bases lying between them. CDR3 sequence: CASSTLLAGGTDTQYF. In nucleotides, the CDR3 is TGTGCCAGCAGTACGCTCCTAGCAGGGGGCACAGATACGCAGTATTTT.

This rearrangement joins TRBV9 to TRBJ2-1; the match to TRBD2 covers 9 bases. Germline V CDR1 and CDR2: SGDLS, YYNGEE. Losses at the gene ends were 0 bases for V and 4 bases for J; bases not matched to a gene: 14. The CDR3 runs 19 residues. The CDR3 spells CASSVERAGGLVLYNEQFF. The CDR3, as DNA: TGTGCCAGCAGCGTAGAAAGGGCGGGAGGGCTCGTGTTATACAATGAGCAGTTCTTC.

The V gene is TRBV28, the J gene TRBJ2-1, with 7 nucleotides matching TRBD1. The length of the CDR3 is 14 residues. Germline values: CDR1 MDHEN, CDR2 SYDVKM. After removal of 5 bases from V and 5 bases from J, the junction contained 6 bases not matched to a gene. Here the CDR3 DNA reads TGTGCCAGCAGTCCTTCGGACAGGAACAATGAGCAGTTCTTC. Protein sequence: CASSPSDRNNEQFF.

The chain employs TRBV5-8 and TRBJ2-2; TRBD1 agrees at 8 bases. The CDR3 sequence is 15 residues long. The ends lost 4 bases at V and 5 bases at J; junction bases unmatched: 7. The V gene's germline CDR1 is SGHTS and CDR2 YDEGEE. The CDR3, as DNA: TGTGCCAGCAGCCTAGGGCAGGGGGCAACCGGGGAGCTGTTTTTT. Translating it yields CASSLGQGATGELFF.

Worth noting for this clone: The sample carries other DNA sequences with the same CDR3. The chain links TRBV4-1 to TRBJ1-5, with unresolved D. Trimming removed 1 base from V and 6 bases from J, with 7 bases in between. Germline assignment: CDR1 MGHRA and CDR2 YSYEKL. This CDR3 comprises 13 residues. CDR3 region: CASSQVLSQPQHF. CDR3 in DNA: TGCGCCAGCAGCCAAGTCCTCAGTCAGCCCCAGCATTTT.

This clone was observed a handful of times. The rearrangement uses TRBV6-1 and TRBJ1-5; 7 bases align to TRBD1. CDR3 length: 16 amino acids. The ends lost 0 bases at V and 7 bases at J; junction bases unmatched: 9. CDR1 and CDR2 (germline): MNHNS, SASEGT. The CDR3 here is CASSEASGTAGQPQHF. The CDR3 nucleotides read TGTGCCAGCAGTGAAGCGTCCGGGACAGCGGGCCAGCCCCAGCATTTT.

In the case of this clone: Distinct nucleotide sequences in the sample also encode this CDR3. V and J are TRBV4-1 and TRBJ2-1; 9 bases align to TRBD2. The CDR3 totals 16 residues. The V gene end was trimmed by 0 bases and the J gene end by 4 bases; junction bases not matched to a gene: 4. Germline CDR1 reads MGHRA; CDR2 reads YSYEKL. The CDR3 DNA reads TGCGCCAGCAGCCAAGAACGTCTAGCGGGGTACAATGAGCAGTTCTTC. Residues: CASSQERLAGYNEQFF.

The J gene is TRBJ1-5, the V gene TRBV10-2; possibly TRBD1 for D (5 bases). The V gene's germline CDR1 is WSHSY and CDR2 SAAADI. The CDR3 has 12 amino acids. V gave up 8 bases and J gave up 7 bases, with 12 bases separating them. CDR3 nucleotides: TGCGCCAGCGGGACCTTAAGCCAGCCCCAGCATTTT. Protein: CASGTLSQPQHF.

This rearrangement joins TRBV4-1 to TRBJ1-5; 8 nucleotides align to TRBD1. CDR1 is MGHRA and CDR2 is YSYEKL in the germline V gene. The ends lost 4 bases at V and 0 bases at J; junction bases unmatched: 5. This CDR3 is 16 amino acids long. CDR3 amino acids: CASSLGTGPSNQPQHF. CDR3 nucleotide sequence: TGCGCCAGCAGCCTCGGGACAGGACCTAGCAATCAGCCCCAGCATTTT.

The V call is TRBV7-9, the J call TRBJ2-1; 7 bases align to TRBD2. Germline V CDR1 and CDR2: SEHNR, FQNEAQ (reference sequence). CDR3 length: 17 residues. The trim removed 1 base at V and 3 bases at J, leaving 9 bases unmatched. CDR3 nucleotides: TGTGCCAGCAGCTTAGAACCGGGACTACCGGGCTACAATGAGCAGTTCTTC. Its protein is CASSLEPGLPGYNEQFF.

V usage is TRBV7-9 and J usage is TRBJ2-3; TRBD2 matches 13 bases. V was pared by 4 bases and J by 2 bases, with 9 bases of the junction left unmatched. The CDR3 totals 18 residues. CDR1 is SEHNR and CDR2 is FQNEAQ in the germline V gene (reference sequence). The CDR3 here is CASSSPGLAGIDTDTQYF. CDR3 bases: TGTGCCAGCAGCTCACCGGGACTAGCGGGGATAGACACAGATACGCAGTATTTT.

The CDR3 spells CASSYVVDSGELFF. For the CDR3, the DNA is TGTGCCAGCAGTTACGTGGTGGACTCCGGGGAGCTGTTTTTT. This chain connects TRBV6-5 to TRBJ2-2, with a possible D match to TRBD2 (5 bases). In germline, CDR1 is MNHEY, CDR2 SVGAGI. This CDR3 comprises 14 residues. V was trimmed by 2 bases and J by 6 bases, leaving 10 bases between them.

The chain recombines TRBV5-1 with TRBJ1-3, with 10 bases identical to TRBD1. Germline V gene data show CDR1 as SGHRS and CDR2 as YFSETQ. The CDR3 covers 16 residues. V trimming: 4 bases; J trimming: 3 bases; junction bases outside the gene matches: 7. CDR3 amino acids: CASSQGQGRYGNTIYF. Here the CDR3 DNA reads TGCGCCAGCAGCCAGGGACAGGGGCGATATGGAAACACCATATATTTT.

The genes are TRBV7-8 and TRBJ2-7, with 13 bases aligning to TRBD2. Trimming removed 8 bases from V and 7 bases from J; junction bases left unmatched: 8. Germline V gives CDR1 SGHVS, CDR2 FQNEAQ. The CDR3 is made up of 14 amino acids. CDR3 nucleotide sequence: TGTGCCAGCGCCTGGACTAGCGGGAGCGTTGAGCAGTACTTC. This codes for CASAWTSGSVEQYF.

V usage is TRBV11-2 and J usage is TRBJ1-1, with 7 bases lining up with TRBD1. Trimming took 4 bases from V and 0 from J; bases not matched to a gene: 5. The CDR3 is 15 residues long. The germline V gene encodes CDR1 SGHAT and CDR2 FQNNGV. CDR3 DNA sequence: TGTGCCAGCAGCTCACTACAGGGGATGAACACTGAAGCTTTCTTT. Amino acid sequence: CASSSLQGMNTEAFF. The variable domain in full, with the rest retrieved from reference TRBV11-2 and TRBJ1-1, is EAGVAQSPRYKIIEKRQSVAFWCNPISGHATLYWYQQILGQGPKLLIQFQNNGVVDDSQLPKDRFSAERLKGVDSTLKIQPAKLEDSAVYLCASSSLQGMNTEAFFGQGTRLTVV.

The CDR3 DNA follows: TGTGCCAGCAGGGAGGCAAGCGGGATAGAGCAGTACTTC. Residues: CASREASGIEQYF. The chain employs TRBV7-2 and TRBJ2-7; 7 nucleotides match TRBD2. With V trimmed by 6 bases and J by 7 bases, 9 bases remained unmatched. From germline, CDR1 is SGHTA and CDR2 FQGNSA. The CDR3 extends over 13 amino acids. Supplemented by reference TRBV7-2 and TRBJ2-7, the full variable domain reads GAGVSQSPSNKVTEKGKDVELRCDPISGHTALYWYRQSLGQGLEFLIYFQGNSAPDKSGLPSDRFSAERTGGSVSTLTIQRTQQEDSAVYLCASREASGIEQYFGPGTRLTVT.

The chain joins TRBV6-5 to TRBJ1-2, with 8 bases fitting TRBD1. CDR1 and CDR2 (germline): MNHEY, SVGAGI. Unmatched junction bases numbered 3, after V lost 6 bases and J lost 3 bases. This CDR3 comprises 13 residues. CDR3: CASSSGQDYGYTF. CDR3 in DNA: TGTGCCAGCAGCTCGGGACAGGACTATGGCTACACCTTC.

The genes are TRBV4-3 and TRBJ2-7, with D perhaps matching TRBD2 (5 bases). The CDR3 covers 14 residues. In germline, CDR1 is LGHNA, CDR2 YSLEER. V was clipped by 2 bases and J by 4 bases, with 12 bases between them. CDR3 bases: TGCGCCAGCAGCCAACATAGACGGGGATACGAGCAGTACTTC. It encodes CASSQHRRGYEQYF.

The rearrangement links TRBV27 to TRBJ1-1; maybe TRBD1 (5 bases). The CDR3 extends over 15 amino acids. Trimming cost V 0 bases and J 4 bases, with 12 bases left between them. CDR1 is MNHEY, CDR2 SMNVEV, per germline (reference sequence). CDR3 protein: CASSLSYRSLTEAFF. The CDR3 nucleotides read TGTGCCAGCAGTTTATCATACAGGAGTCTCACTGAAGCTTTCTTT.

V is TRBV30 and J is TRBJ2-3; D possibly uses TRBD1 or TRBD2 (6 bases each). V gave up 1 base and J gave up 2 bases, with 16 bases separating them. CDR3 length: 16 residues. CDR1 and CDR2 from the germline V gene are GTSNPN and SVGIG (reference sequence). The CDR3 here is CAWSGGLTGYTDTQYF. The CDR3 region has the DNA TGTGCCTGGAGTGGGGGACTGACAGGCTACACAGATACGCAGTATTTT. Using reference TRBV30 and TRBJ2-3 for the parts outside the CDR3, the full variable domain is SQTIHQWPATLVQPVGSPLSLECTVEGTSNPNLYWYRQAAGRGLQLLFYSVGIGQISSEVPQNLSASRPQDRQFILSSKKLLLSDSGFYLCAWSGGLTGYTDTQYFGPGTRLTVL.

This clone was recorded once. The gene calls are TRBV28 and TRBJ2-5, with a possible D match to TRBD2 (5 bases). Germline CDR1 reads MDHEN; CDR2 reads SYDVKM. CDR3 length: 14 amino acids. Trimming took 4 bases from V and 7 from J, leaving 16 bases between them. The CDR3 DNA follows: TGTGCCAGCAGTTCATACATAGGACTGTGGACCCAGTACTTC. Its translation: CASSSYIGLWTQYF.

This sequence joins TRBV10-3 and TRBJ2-7; TRBD1 agrees at 7 bases. The CDR3 is made up of 15 amino acids. With V trimmed by 8 bases and J by 5 bases, 15 bases remained unmatched. Per germline, CDR1 ENHRY and CDR2 SYGVKD. The DNA for the CDR3 is TGTGCCATCGGGATAAGCTTGGACAGGAACGACGAGCAGTACTTC. It codes for CAIGISLDRNDEQYF.